The T cell receptor beta chain under discussion was sequenced for a study of identical twins. The study's findings and limits: Beta out-of-frame sequences displayed a weaker excess of sharing between twins.

CDR1 is KGHSH, CDR2 LQKENI, per germline. Trimming left V 6 bases short and J 0 bases short, with 11 bases between. The CDR3 is 14 amino acids. This clonotype was observed many times. Its specificity is not known. Using its own MiXCR run on the 5' RACE reads, TCRdb lists one record per CDR3 protein. The table shows roughly 720,000 distinct CDR3 sequences, with 18% occurring only once. This same sample was also taken into another study, of T cells expressing NK-cell markers.

The rearrangement links TRBV18 to TRBJ2-5; possibly TRBD2 for D (6 bases). This clonotype was obtained from a woman between 18 and 30 years old in good health. The source material was PBMCs. CDR3 coding DNA: TGTGCCAGCTCCCTTAGCGGATACCAAGAGACCCAGTACTTC. Translation: CASSLSGYQETQYF.